This T cell receptor beta chain was profiled in a study of human T cells and chemical hapten exposure. A single record per CDR3 protein comes from TCRdb applying MiXCR to the RACE reads. The sample lists under 110,000 distinct CDR3 sequences; 9.5% to 15% were seen once. This clonotype was seen at least ten times. Antigen: not known. Time point meaning: pre-sensitization, week 0. Treatment noted: therapeutic diphenylcyclopropenone sensitization with weekly scalp DPC. Blood sampling preceded each patch test application. This CDR3 comprises 14 residues. CDR1 and CDR2 (germline): SGHTA, FQGNSA. V trimming: 5 bases; J trimming: 8 bases; junction bases outside the gene matches: 8. Broader study findings: TCRs exceeding 1 in 1000 frequency stayed unchanged with DPC sensitization. Significantly more large CDR3 similarity clusters arose among expanded TCRs than among controls.

The gene calls are TRBV7-2 and TRBJ1-4; 7 bases match TRBD1. The sequences come from whole blood, collected in connection with sensitization to the hapten diphenylcyclopropenone (DPC). This TCR was sampled from a woman in her forties or fifties with alopecia areata. Some clones in this sample may be carry-over from other donors' samples. CDR3 nucleotides: TGTGCCAGCAGCCGGGACAGAGGGTACGAAAAACTGTTTTTT. This gives the protein CASSRDRGYEKLFF.